Described below is a single TCR beta chain sequence and its context. Its target is not known. The data were taken from a study of T-cell reconstitution after alpha-beta-depleted transplantation in children. Study-level findings and limits: For some patients, TCRbeta diversity was high at day 60 because of recipient T cells and thymic progenitors that survived. Expanded clones from the graft, numbering several hundred, reportedly supplied alpha-beta T cells about two months after transplant. At one year after transplant, newly produced T cells mostly accounted for T-cell counts and diversity.

The J segment lost 3 bases and the V segment lost 1 base, leaving 7 bases of the junction unmatched. The germline CDR1 and CDR2 sequences are MNHEY and SVGAGI. The CDR3 is 17 residues long. Preparation of the TCRbeta library used unique molecular identifiers. Each CDR3 protein gets one entry after TCRdb re-called the PCR reads with MiXCR. The data hold about 420,000 distinct CDR3 sequences, with around 15% observed a single time. J is TRBJ2-1 and V is TRBV6-5; 9 positions match TRBD1. Sequenced material: PBMCs, mostly from graft donor cells, taken 360 days after TCRalphabeta/CD19-depleted stem cell transplant. The sequence was obtained from a boy less than two years old who had a stem cell transplant for Wiskott-Aldrich syndrome, so the T cells may come from the graft donor. The CDR3, as DNA: TGTGCCAGCAGTTACTTTATACAGGGGGCAGGCTACAATGAGCAGTTCTTC. This encodes CASSYFIQGAGYNEQFF.